The TCR beta chain described here comes from a study of blood T cell repertoires in COVID-19. At the level of the study: Samples of COVID-19 (acute and convalescent) were obtained from the United States, Italy and Spain. PBMCs, B-cell-depleted T cells, or T cells provided the cDNA or gDNA that made up the material.

Trimming removed 8 bases from V and 1 base from J; junction bases left unmatched: 13. This CDR3 comprises 17 residues. Germline CDR1 reads MDHEN; CDR2 reads SYDVKM. Seattle participants joined during active infection and were tracked over time. Per the authors' pipeline: Nucleated cell number was recorded as an estimate derived from reference gene primer amplification. This table comes from immunoSEQ multiplex PCR, and its TCRdb copy is limited to in-frame clones, with some not included. That table supplies the V and J calls and clone size; D and trimming were determined from the DNA. The sample lists more than 300,000 clones; about 89% were seen once.

The sample comprised peripheral blood. This sequence originates from a woman in her 30s with COVID-19, enrolled during active disease. The chain uses TRBV28 and TRBJ1-3; 8 nucleotides agree with TRBD1. As DNA, the CDR3 is TGTGCCAGCTGGGGGTTTGGGACAGGAGTTTCTGGAAACACCATATATTTT. Translating it yields CASWGFGTGVSGNTIYF.